This passage covers 5 T cell receptor beta chains from one sample sequenced in a study of cytotoxic CD8 clonotypes in ibrutinib-treated CLL. Profiled with immunoSEQ multiplex PCR; TCRdb holds only in-frame clones, not every one. The sample holds about 160,000 clones, 81% seen once. This sample comprised PBMCs, obtained after 12 months of ibrutinib treatment. These receptors were collected from a human donor with chronic lymphocytic leukemia.

This clone was picked up a small number of times. The chain carries TRBV29-1 and TRBJ2-2; D assignment may be TRBD1 or TRBD2 (5 bases each). Germline lookup yields CDR1 SQVTM and CDR2 ANQGSEA. Trimming removed 5 bases at V and 4 bases at J, with 11 bases between. The CDR3 length is 13 residues. CDR3: CSVPVRGTGELFF. CDR3 sequence (DNA): TGCAGCGTTCCGGTGAGGGGCACCGGGGAGCTGTTTTTT.

V and J are TRBV2 and TRBJ1-2; D is possibly TRBD1 (5 bases). Per germline, CDR1 SNHLY and CDR2 FYNNEI. The germline V and J ends were trimmed by 11 bases and 2 bases, with 15 bases remaining between them. The CDR3 totals 13 residues. In DNA form, the CDR3 reads TGTGCCGGAGCCGGGACGCTCAACTATGGCTACACCTTC. As protein: CAGAGTLNYGYTF.

This chain connects TRBV9 to TRBJ2-1; the D call may be TRBD1 or TRBD2 (5 bases each). CDR1 SGDLS and CDR2 YYNGEE come from the germline V gene. The CDR3 covers 13 residues. V was cut by 3 bases and J by 1 base, with 5 bases left in between. Here the CDR3 reads CASSGGSYNEQFF. DNA of the CDR3: TGTGCCAGCAGCGGGGGGTCCTACAATGAGCAGTTCTTC.

This rearrangement joins TRBV7-9 to TRBJ2-1, with 11 bases lining up with TRBD2. The V and J ends lost 2 bases and 12 bases, in that order; junction bases with no gene match: 9. The CDR3 has 15 amino acids. The V gene's germline CDR1 is SEHNR and CDR2 FQNEAQ (reference sequence). In DNA, the CDR3 is TGTGCCAGCAGCTTACTAGCGGGGGGCAACGTGGTGCAGTTCTTC. It codes for CASSLLAGGNVVQFF.

The chain recombines TRBV2 with TRBJ2-1; D is undetermined. The CDR3 length is 12 residues. CDR1 and CDR2 (germline): SNHLY, FYNNEI. Trimming took off 6 bases at V and 7 bases at J, with 10 bases between the two ends. DNA for the CDR3: TGTGCCAGCAGGGGGTCGGCGAATGAGCAGTTCTTC. Translated, it gives CASRGSANEQFF.